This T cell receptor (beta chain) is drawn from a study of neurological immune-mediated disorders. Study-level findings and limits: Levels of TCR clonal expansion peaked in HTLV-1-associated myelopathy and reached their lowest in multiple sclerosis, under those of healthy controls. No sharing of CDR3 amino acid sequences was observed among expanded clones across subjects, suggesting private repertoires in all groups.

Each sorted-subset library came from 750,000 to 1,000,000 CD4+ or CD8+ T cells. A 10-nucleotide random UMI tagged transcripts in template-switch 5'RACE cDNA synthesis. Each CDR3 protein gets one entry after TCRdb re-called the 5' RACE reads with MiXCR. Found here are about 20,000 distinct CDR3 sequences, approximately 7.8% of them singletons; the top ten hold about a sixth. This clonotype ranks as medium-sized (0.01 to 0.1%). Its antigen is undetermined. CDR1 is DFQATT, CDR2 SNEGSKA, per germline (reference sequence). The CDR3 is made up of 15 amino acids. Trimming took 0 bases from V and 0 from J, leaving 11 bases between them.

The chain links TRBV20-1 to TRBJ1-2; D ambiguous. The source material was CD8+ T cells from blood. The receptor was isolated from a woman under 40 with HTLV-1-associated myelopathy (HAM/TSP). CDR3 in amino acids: CSARDQTEANYGYTF. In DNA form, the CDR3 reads TGCAGTGCTAGAGACCAGACCGAAGCTAACTATGGCTACACCTTC.